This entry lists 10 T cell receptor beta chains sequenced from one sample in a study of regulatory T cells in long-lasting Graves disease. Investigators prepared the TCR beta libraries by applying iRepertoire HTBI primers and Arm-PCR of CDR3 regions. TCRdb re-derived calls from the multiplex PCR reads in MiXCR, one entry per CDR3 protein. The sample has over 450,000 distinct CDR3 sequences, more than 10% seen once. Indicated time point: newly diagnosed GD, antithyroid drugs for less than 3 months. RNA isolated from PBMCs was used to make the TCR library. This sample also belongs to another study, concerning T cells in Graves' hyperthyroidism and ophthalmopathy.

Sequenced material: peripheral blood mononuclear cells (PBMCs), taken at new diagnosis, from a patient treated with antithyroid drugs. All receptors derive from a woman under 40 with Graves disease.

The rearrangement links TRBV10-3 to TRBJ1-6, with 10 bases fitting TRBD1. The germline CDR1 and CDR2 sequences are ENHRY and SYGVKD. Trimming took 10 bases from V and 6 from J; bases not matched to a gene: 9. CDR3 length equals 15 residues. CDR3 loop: CATRQGALINSPLHF. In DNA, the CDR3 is TGTGCCACGAGACAGGGGGCTCTCATTAATTCACCCCTCCACTTT.

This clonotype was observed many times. As DNA, the CDR3 is TGTGCCAGCACCTTTAGGACAGGGGTCAATGAGCAGTTCTTC. Protein: CASTFRTGVNEQFF. This chain connects TRBV12-3 or TRBV12-4 to TRBJ2-1; 9 nucleotides align to TRBD1. The CDR3 has 14 residues. The V gene end was trimmed by 7 bases and the J gene end by 6 bases; junction bases not matched to a gene: 7.

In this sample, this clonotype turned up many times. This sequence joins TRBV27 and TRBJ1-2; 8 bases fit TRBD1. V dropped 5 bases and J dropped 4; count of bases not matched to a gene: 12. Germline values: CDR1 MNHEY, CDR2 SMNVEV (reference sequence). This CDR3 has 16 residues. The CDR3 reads CASSPDRGPVGYGYTF. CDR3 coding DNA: TGTGCCAGCAGTCCCGACAGGGGCCCGGTAGGCTATGGCTACACCTTC.

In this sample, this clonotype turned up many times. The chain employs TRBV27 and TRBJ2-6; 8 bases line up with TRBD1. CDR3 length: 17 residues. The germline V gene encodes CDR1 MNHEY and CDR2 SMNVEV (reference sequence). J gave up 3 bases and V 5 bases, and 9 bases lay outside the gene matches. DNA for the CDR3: TGTGCCAGCAGTGGACAGGGTATGCTCGGTGGGGCCAACGTCCTGACTTTC. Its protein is CASSGQGMLGGANVLTF.

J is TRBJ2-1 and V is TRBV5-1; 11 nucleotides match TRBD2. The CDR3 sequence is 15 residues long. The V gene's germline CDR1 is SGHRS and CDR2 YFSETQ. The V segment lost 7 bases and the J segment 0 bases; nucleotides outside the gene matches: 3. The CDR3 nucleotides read TGCGCCAGCGGTAGCGGGAGGGCCTCCTACAATGAGCAGTTCTTC. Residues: CASGSGRASYNEQFF. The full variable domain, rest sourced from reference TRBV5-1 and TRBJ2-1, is KAGVTQTPRYLIKTRGQQVTLSCSPISGHRSVSWYQQTPGQGLQFLFEYFSETQRNKGNFPGRFSGRQFSNSRSEMNVSTLELGDSALYLCASGSGRASYNEQFFGPGTRLTVL.

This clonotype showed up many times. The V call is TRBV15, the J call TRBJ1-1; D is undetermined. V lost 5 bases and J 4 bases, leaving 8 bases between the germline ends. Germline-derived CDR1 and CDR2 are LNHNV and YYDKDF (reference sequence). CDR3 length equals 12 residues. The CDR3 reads CATSLRTTEAFF. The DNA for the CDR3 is TGTGCCACCAGCCTTCGGACCACTGAAGCTTTCTTT.

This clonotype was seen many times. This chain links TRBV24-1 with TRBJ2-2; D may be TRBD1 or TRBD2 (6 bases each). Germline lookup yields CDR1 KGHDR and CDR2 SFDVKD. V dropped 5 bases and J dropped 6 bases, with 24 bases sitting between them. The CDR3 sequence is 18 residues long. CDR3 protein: CATSATRGRDTWSGELFF. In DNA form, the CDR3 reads TGTGCCACCAGTGCAACACGGGGGCGGGATACGTGGTCCGGGGAGCTGTTTTTT.

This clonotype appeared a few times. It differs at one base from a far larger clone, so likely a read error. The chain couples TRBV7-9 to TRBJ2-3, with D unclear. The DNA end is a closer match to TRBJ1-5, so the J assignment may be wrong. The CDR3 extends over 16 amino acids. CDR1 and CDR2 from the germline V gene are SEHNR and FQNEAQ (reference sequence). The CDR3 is CASSFHSGSTADTQHF. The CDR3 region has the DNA TGTGCCAGCAGCTTCCATAGCGGGAGTACGGCTGATACGCAGCATTTT.

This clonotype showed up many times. The CDR3 reads CASMVKTGGTGELFF. The CDR3 nucleotides are TGTGCCAGCATGGTCAAGACAGGGGGCACCGGGGAGCTGTTTTTT. J is TRBJ2-2 and V is TRBV27; 9 bases are shared with TRBD1. V was clipped by 7 bases and J by 4 bases; unmatched bases: 7. The CDR3 runs to 15 residues. In germline, CDR1 is MNHEY, CDR2 SMNVEV (reference sequence).

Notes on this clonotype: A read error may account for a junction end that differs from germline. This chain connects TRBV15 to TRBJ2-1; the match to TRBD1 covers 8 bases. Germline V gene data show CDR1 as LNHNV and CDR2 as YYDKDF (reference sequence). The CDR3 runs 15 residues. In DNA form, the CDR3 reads TGTGCCACCAGTAGAGGACAGGGATTGAAGCATGAGCAGTTCTTC. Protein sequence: CATSRGQGLKHEQFF.